This is a list of T cell receptor beta chains from one sample in a study of identifying expanded T cells in peripheral blood. Sequencing was performed with immunoSEQ multiplex PCR; in TCRdb, only in-frame clones are kept and a portion is missing. The top ten hold about 15% of the sample, which has 95,000 to 100,000 clones, approximately 88% seen once. Source material: blood. The receptors here all came from a person between 18 and 75 years old in good health. Each CDR3 is given with its conserved first and last residue. The order of the fields is clone size, V gene, J gene, D gene, CDR3 DNA, CDR3 protein. A D gene is named only where the DNA matches it firmly. Expanded clones get a size class; other rows say once, few or many, or leave the size out.

>NA|TRBV11-2|TRBJ2-1|TRBD1
TGTGCCAGCAAACCTTTAGGGACAGGGCTAAATGAGCAGTTCTTC
CASKPLGTGLNEQFF
>NA|TRBV19|TRBJ2-7|NA
TGTGCCAGTAGTATTGTACAGGGAGCCTACGAGCAGTACTTC
CASSIVQGAYEQYF
>NA|TRBV4-3|TRBJ2-7|NA
TGCGCCAGCAGCCAAGCAGTAGGGCCCTACGAGCAGTACTTC
CASSQAVGPYEQYF
>NA|TRBV5-6|TRBJ2-5|TRBD2
TGTGCCAGCAGATCGACCGGACGAGCGGGGGACTTC
CASRSTGRAGDF
>NA|TRBV7-6|TRBJ2-1|NA
TGTGCCAGCACCCCCGGGGGCCGGTACAATGAGCAGTTCTTC
CASTPGGRYNEQFF
>NA|TRBV2|TRBJ2-5|NA
TGTGCCAGCAGGGAAGTAGAGACCCAGTACTTC
CASREVETQYF
>NA|TRBV7-2|TRBJ1-2|NA
TGTGCCAGCAGCTTAAATCGGGGGACCTATGGCTACACCTTC
CASSLNRGTYGYTF
>NA|TRBV19|TRBJ1-5|TRBD1
TGTGCCAGTAGAACGGTTGGGGGACAGGGTATGAATCAGCCCCAGCATTTT
CASRTVGGQGMNQPQHF
>few|TRBV5-5|TRBJ1-4|NA
TGTGCCAGCAGCAGAATTGAAAAACTGTTTTTT
CASSRIEKLFF
>NA|TRBV30|TRBJ2-1|NA
TGTGCCTGGAGTGTAGGGGGGGGAGTCTCCTACAATGAGCAGTTCTTC
CAWSVGGGVSYNEQFF
>once|TRBV19|TRBJ2-6|TRBD1
TGTGCCAGGTCCGATAGTTGCCCGGGACAGGGGGCTGGGGCCAACGTCCTGACTTTC
CARSDSCPGQGAGANVLTF
>few|TRBV2|TRBJ2-1|TRBD2
TGTGCCAGCAGACTAGCGGGGGGGCAATACAATGAGCAGTTCTTC
CASRLAGGQYNEQFF
>NA|TRBV27|TRBJ2-1|TRBD1
TGTGCCAGCAGTCCGGGGGGACAGGGGGAGGGCTACAATGAGCAGTTCTTC
CASSPGGQGEGYNEQFF
>NA|TRBV7-2|TRBJ2-3|NA
TGTGCCAGCAGCTCAATACAGGGTTCAGATACGCAGTATTTT
CASSSIQGSDTQYF
>NA|TRBV9|TRBJ2-7|NA
TGTGCCAGCAGCGTCTACGAGCAGTACTTC
CASSVYEQYF